One TCR beta chain is described in this entry. The antigen is undetermined. This record comes from a study of beta chain features in type 1 diabetes. Study-wide results and limits: Shorter TCRB CDR3s, moderately but significantly so, were found in Type 1 diabetes patients in all four CD4+ subsets.

Isolated RNA was reverse transcribed in full, so expressed TCRB transcripts were sequenced. Method: immunoSEQ multiplex PCR; TCRdb's copy keeps in-frame clones and lacks some. Among under 350,000 clones listed, around 22% were seen once. The CDR3 is 13 residues long. Trimming removed 1 base at V and 3 bases at J, with 7 bases between. Germline CDR1 reads SGHRS; CDR2 reads YFSETQ. The sequence was collected from a woman aged 30 to 39 with type 1 diabetes. The gene calls are TRBV5-1 and TRBJ2-5; perhaps TRBD1 as D (5 bases). The sample comprised naive CD4+ T cells from blood. CDR3 protein: CASSLSREETQYF. CDR3 DNA sequence: TGCGCCAGCAGCTTGAGCAGGGAAGAGACCCAGTACTTC.